This TCR beta chain originates from a study of Ad26.COV2.S vaccination and SARS-CoV-2 variants. Overall study context: Ad26.COV2.S arm of COV1001 included the donor. Recipients of Ad26.COV2.S got it intramuscularly, once or twice 56 days apart.

Treatment reported: some 20 received Ad26.COV2.S at low or high dose, single or two shots; roughly 5 received placebo; per-sample allocation not given. Samples were taken on day 63 after the first vaccine or placebo injection. Repertoires were generated with immunoSEQ multiplex PCR, while TCRdb's copy carries only in-frame clones and drops some. The sample has about 390,000 clones, roughly nine tenths seen once; the top ten hold approximately 3.7%. This receptor was identified in a person between 18 and 60 years old who received the Ad26.COV2.S COVID-19 vaccine or a placebo. The material sequenced was peripheral blood, taken in a trial of Ad26.COV2.S vaccine versus placebo.

CDR3 bases: TGCGCCAGCAGCCAAGAGGACGTCTTGGGGAGCTCCTACGAGCAGTACTTC. Amino acids: CASSQEDVLGSSYEQYF. The chain recombines TRBV4-1 with TRBJ2-7; D perhaps matches TRBD2 (5 bases). The V gene's germline CDR1 is MGHRA and CDR2 YSYEKL. The length of the CDR3 is 17 residues. Trimming left V 0 bases short and J 0 bases short, with 15 bases between.